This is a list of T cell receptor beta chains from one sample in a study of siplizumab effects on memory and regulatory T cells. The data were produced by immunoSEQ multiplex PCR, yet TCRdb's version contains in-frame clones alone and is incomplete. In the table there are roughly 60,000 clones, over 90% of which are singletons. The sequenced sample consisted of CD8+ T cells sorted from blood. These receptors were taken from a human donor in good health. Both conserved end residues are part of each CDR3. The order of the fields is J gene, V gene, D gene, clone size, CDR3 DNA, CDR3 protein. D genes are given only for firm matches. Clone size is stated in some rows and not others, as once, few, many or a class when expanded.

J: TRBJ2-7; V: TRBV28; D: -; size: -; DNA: TGTGCCAGCAGCCACGGTTCGGGGGGCCTCAATTTC; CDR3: CASSHGSGGLNF
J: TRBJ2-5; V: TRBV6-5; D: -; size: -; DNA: TGTGCCAGCAGCTGGACAGACCAAGAGACCCAGTACTTC; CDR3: CASSWTDQETQYF
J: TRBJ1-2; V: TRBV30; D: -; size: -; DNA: TGTGCCTGGAGTGTTCCGACAGGCTATGGCTACACCTTC; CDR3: CAWSVPTGYGYTF
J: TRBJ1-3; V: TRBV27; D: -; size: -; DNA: TGTGCCAGCAGTTCTGGGGACGGAAACACCATATATTTT; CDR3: CASSSGDGNTIYF
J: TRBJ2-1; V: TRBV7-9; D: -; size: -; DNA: TGTGCCAGCAGCTTCGGACTGAACAATGAGCAGTTCTTC; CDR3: CASSFGLNNEQFF
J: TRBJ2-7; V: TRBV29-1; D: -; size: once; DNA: TGCAGCGTTGATTTCGGAGAGGTCGAGCAGTACTTC; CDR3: CSVDFGEVEQYF
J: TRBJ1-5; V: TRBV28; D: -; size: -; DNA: TGTGCCAGCAGTTTCATTGGGCGGATCAATCAGCCCCAGCATTTT; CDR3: CASSFIGRINQPQHF
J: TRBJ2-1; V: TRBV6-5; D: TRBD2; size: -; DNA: TGTGCCAGCAGGTCCCGGGAGGGCCCCAATGAGCAGTTCTTC; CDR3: CASRSREGPNEQFF
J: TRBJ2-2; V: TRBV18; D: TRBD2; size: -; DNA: TGTGCCAGCTCACCCATCCCTAGCGGGAGTTCGACCGGGGAGCTGTTTTTT; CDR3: CASSPIPSGSSTGELFF
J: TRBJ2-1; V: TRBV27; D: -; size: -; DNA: TGTGCCAGCAGTTTAGGGAGATACAATGAGCAGTTCTTC; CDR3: CASSLGRYNEQFF
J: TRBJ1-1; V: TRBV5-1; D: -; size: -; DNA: TGCGCCAGCAGCCCCCTGCGCGACACTGAAGCTTTCTTT; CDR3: CASSPLRDTEAFF
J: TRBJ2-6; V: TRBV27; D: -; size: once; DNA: TGTGCCAGCAGGACCTCTGGGGCCAACGTCCTGACTTTC; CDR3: CASRTSGANVLTF
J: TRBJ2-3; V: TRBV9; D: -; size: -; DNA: TGTGCCAGCAGCGTAGAACCGAGGGGCACAGATACGCAGTATTTT; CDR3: CASSVEPRGTDTQYF
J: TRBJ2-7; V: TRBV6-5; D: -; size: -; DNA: TGTGCCAGCAGTCCATTCACAGGGCCCACCTACGAGCAGTACTTC; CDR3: CASSPFTGPTYEQYF
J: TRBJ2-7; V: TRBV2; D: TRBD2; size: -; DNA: TGTGCCAGCAGTGAAGGGTCTAGCGGGGTCTACGAGCAGTACTTC; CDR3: CASSEGSSGVYEQYF
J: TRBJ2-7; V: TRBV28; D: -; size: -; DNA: TGTGCCAGCACACGAGAAGGCTACGAGCAGTACTTC; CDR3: CASTREGYEQYF
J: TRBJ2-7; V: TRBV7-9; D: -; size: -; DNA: TGTGCCAGCAGCCCAGACAGGACAACCTACGAGCAGTACTTC; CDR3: CASSPDRTTYEQYF
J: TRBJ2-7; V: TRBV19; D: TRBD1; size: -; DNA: TGTGCCAGTAGTGGACCGGGACAGGCTTCCTACGAGCAGTACTTC; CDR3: CASSGPGQASYEQYF
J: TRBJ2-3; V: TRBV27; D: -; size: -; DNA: TGTGCCAGCAGTCCCTATTGGAACACAGATACGCAGTATTTT; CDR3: CASSPYWNTDTQYF
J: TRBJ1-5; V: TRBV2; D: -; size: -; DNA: TGTGCCAGCAGCCGACCAAAAACAGGGAACAATCAGCCCCAGCATTTT; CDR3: CASSRPKTGNNQPQHF
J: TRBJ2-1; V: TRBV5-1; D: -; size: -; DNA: TGCGCCAGCAGCTTGTACGGGGTGTACCGACAGGAGAGCTCCTACAATGAGCAGTTCTTC; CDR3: CASSLYGVYRQESSYNEQFF
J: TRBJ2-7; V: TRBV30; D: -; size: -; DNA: TGTGCCTGGGACGTAGGGCCCGAGCAGTACTTC; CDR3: CAWDVGPEQYF
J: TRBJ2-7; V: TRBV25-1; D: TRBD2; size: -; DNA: TGTGCCAGCAGAGGGCTAGCGGGAGGTGGCTACGAGCAGTACTTC; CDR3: CASRGLAGGGYEQYF
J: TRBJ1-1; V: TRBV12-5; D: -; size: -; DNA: TGTGCTAGTGCCTTGACAGCGAGTGAAGCTTTCTTT; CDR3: CASALTASEAFF
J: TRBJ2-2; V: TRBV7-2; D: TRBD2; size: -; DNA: TGTGCCAGCAGCTTGTCTAGCGGGTTTGCCACCGGGGAGCTGTTTTTT; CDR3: CASSLSSGFATGELFF
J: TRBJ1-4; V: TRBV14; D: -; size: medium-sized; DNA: TGTGCCAGCAGCCAAGATGGGGGGCCTGAAAAACTGTTTTTT; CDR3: CASSQDGGPEKLFF
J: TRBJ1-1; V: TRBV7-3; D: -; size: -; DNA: TGTGCCAGCAGCTTACCACAGGGTTTTACTGAAGCTTTCTTT; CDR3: CASSLPQGFTEAFF
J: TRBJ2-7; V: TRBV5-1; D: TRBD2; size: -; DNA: TGCGCCAGCAGCCCAGCTAGCGGGGACTCCTACGAGCAGTACTTC; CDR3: CASSPASGDSYEQYF
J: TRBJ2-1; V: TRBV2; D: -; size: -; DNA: TGTGCCAGCAGTGAATCAGGGGACATAAACTACTACAATGAGCAGTTCTTC; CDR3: CASSESGDINYYNEQFF
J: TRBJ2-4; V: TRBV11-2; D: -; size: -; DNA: TGTGCCAGCATCGAAAGGAGGGGGGACAGAAACATTCAGTACTTC; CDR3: CASIERRGDRNIQYF
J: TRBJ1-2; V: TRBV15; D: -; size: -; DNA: TGTGCCACCAGCAGAGGCCGCGAAAACTATGGCTACACCTTC; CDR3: CATSRGRENYGYTF
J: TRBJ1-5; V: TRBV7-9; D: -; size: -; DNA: TGTGCCAGCAGCCCCTTCGTAGGGAGCAATCAGCCCCAGCATTTT; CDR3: CASSPFVGSNQPQHF
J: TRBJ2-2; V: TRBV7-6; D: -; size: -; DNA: TGTGCCAGCAGCGTCGGACGGCCGAACACCGGGGAGCTGTTTTTT; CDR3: CASSVGRPNTGELFF
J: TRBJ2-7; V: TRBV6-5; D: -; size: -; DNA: TGTGCCAGCAGTTACTCGGGAGGATCCTACGAGCAGTACTTC; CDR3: CASSYSGGSYEQYF
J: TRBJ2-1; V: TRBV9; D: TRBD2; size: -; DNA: TGTGCCAGCAGCGAGGGACTAGCGTCCAATGAGCAGTTCTTC; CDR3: CASSEGLASNEQFF
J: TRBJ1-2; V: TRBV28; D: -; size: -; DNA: TGTGCCAGCAGTTTAGACGGCCCGAGTGGCTACACCTTC; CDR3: CASSLDGPSGYTF
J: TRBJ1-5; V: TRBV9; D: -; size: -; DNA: TGTGCCAGCAGCGTAGGGGGAGGCAATCAGCCCCAGCATTTT; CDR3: CASSVGGGNQPQHF
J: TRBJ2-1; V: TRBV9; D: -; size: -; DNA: TGTGCCAGCAGCTTTTCTACAAGGGTCCCCTCAAATGAGCAGTTCTTC; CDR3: CASSFSTRVPSNEQFF
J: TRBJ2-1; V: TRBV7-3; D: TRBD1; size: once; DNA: TGTGCCAGCTCCGGGGGACAGGGGGCTGAGCAGTTCTTC; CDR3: CASSGGQGAEQFF
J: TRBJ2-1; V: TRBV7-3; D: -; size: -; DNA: TGTGCCAGCAGCTTAACCCTGACAAAGAAGTACAATGAGCAGTTCTTC; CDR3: CASSLTLTKKYNEQFF